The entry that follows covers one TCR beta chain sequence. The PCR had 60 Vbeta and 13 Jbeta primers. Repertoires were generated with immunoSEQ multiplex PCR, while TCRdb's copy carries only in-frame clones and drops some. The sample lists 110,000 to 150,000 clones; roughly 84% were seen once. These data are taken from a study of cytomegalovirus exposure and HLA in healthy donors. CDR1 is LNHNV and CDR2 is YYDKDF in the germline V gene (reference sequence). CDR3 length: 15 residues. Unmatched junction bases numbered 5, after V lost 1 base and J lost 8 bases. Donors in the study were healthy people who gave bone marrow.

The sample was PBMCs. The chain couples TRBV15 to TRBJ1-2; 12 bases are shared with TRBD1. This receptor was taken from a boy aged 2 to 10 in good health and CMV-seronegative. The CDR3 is CATSRGGQGAEGYTF. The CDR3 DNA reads TGTGCCACCAGCAGAGGGGGACAGGGGGCTGAGGGCTACACCTTC.